This T cell receptor beta chain was sequenced in a study of cytomegalovirus exposure and HLA in healthy donors. V lost 4 bases and J 9 bases, leaving 16 bases between the germline ends. CDR1 is SGHAT and CDR2 is FQNNGV in the germline V gene. The CDR3 extends over 14 amino acids. Researchers ran the PCR with 60 Vbeta and 13 Jbeta primers. Assay used: immunoSEQ multiplex PCR; TCRdb lists only in-frame clones, some missing. The sample consists of around 110,000 clones, about 80% of them appearing once. The V and J genes are TRBV11-2 and TRBJ2-1, with D tentatively TRBD2 (6 bases). The clonotype originates from a man aged 30-40 years in good health and CMV-seropositive. Source material: PBMCs. In DNA, the CDR3 is TGTGCCAGCAGCTGGTTGCGGGGTTATGGTGAGCAGTTCTTC. Protein product: CASSWLRGYGEQFF.